Listed below are T cell receptor beta chains from one sample, sequenced in a study of blood T cell repertoires in COVID-19. Sequenced by immunoSEQ multiplex PCR; TCRdb stores in-frame clones only, minus some. The sample carries hundreds of thousands of clones, roughly 90% recorded once. The source material was PBMCs or T cells enriched from blood (not recorded which). These receptor sequences come from a woman aged 50 to 60 in a cohort exposed to, infected with or recovered from COVID-19 (not recorded which). The CDR3 runs from the conserved cysteine through the conserved F or W. D genes are given only for firm matches. Where a row states a size, it is once, few, many or the class of an expanded clone; other rows omit it.

v_call: TRBV15
clone_size: NA
j_call: TRBJ1-1
d_call: NA
cdr3_aa: CATSRASLREAFF
cdr3_nt: TGTGCCACCAGCAGAGCTTCCCTTCGAGAGGCTTTCTTT

v_call: TRBV6-6
clone_size: NA
j_call: TRBJ2-3
d_call: NA
cdr3_aa: CASRGVDTQYF
cdr3_nt: TGTGCCAGCAGGGGAGTAGATACGCAGTATTTT

v_call: TRBV4-3
clone_size: NA
j_call: TRBJ1-1
d_call: TRBD1
cdr3_aa: CASSTGGVNTEAFF
cdr3_nt: TGCGCCAGCAGCACAGGGGGAGTAAACACTGAAGCTTTCTTT

v_call: TRBV19
clone_size: NA
j_call: TRBJ1-4
d_call: NA
cdr3_aa: CASSIPSGATNEKLFF
cdr3_nt: TGTGCCAGTAGTATACCCTCGGGGGCAACTAATGAAAAACTGTTTTTT

v_call: TRBV18
clone_size: NA
j_call: TRBJ1-3
d_call: NA
cdr3_aa: CASSPAIDGGGNTIYF
cdr3_nt: TGTGCCAGCTCACCAGCCATCGACGGGGGTGGAAACACCATATATTTT

v_call: TRBV4-1
clone_size: NA
j_call: TRBJ1-5
d_call: NA
cdr3_aa: CASSQGTQYSNQPQHF
cdr3_nt: TGCGCCAGCAGCCAAGGGACACAGTATAGCAATCAGCCCCAGCATTTT

v_call: TRBV4-1
clone_size: once
j_call: TRBJ1-1
d_call: NA
cdr3_aa: CASSQGQGTEAFF
cdr3_nt: TGCGCCAGCAGCCAAGGGCAGGGTACTGAAGCTTTCTTT

v_call: TRBV18
clone_size: NA
j_call: TRBJ1-5
d_call: NA
cdr3_aa: CASSPLGQGSQPQHF
cdr3_nt: TGTGCCAGCTCACCACTCGGGCAGGGGAGTCAGCCCCAGCATTTT

v_call: TRBV9
clone_size: NA
j_call: TRBJ2-1
d_call: NA
cdr3_aa: CASSVGSPSNEQFF
cdr3_nt: TGTGCCAGCAGCGTAGGCAGCCCTAGCAATGAGCAGTTCTTC

v_call: TRBV5-1
clone_size: NA
j_call: TRBJ1-1
d_call: TRBD1
cdr3_aa: CASSDGQGSTTEAFF
cdr3_nt: TGCGCCAGCAGCGACGGACAGGGGTCAACAACTGAAGCTTTCTTT

v_call: TRBV7-2
clone_size: NA
j_call: TRBJ1-3
d_call: NA
cdr3_aa: CASSLSRSRNTIYF
cdr3_nt: TGTGCCAGCAGCTTATCTCGGTCCCGAAACACCATATATTTT

v_call: TRBV9
clone_size: few
j_call: TRBJ1-4
d_call: NA
cdr3_aa: CASSVGASNEKLFF
cdr3_nt: TGTGCCAGCAGCGTAGGAGCGAGTAATGAAAAACTGTTTTTT

v_call: TRBV19
clone_size: NA
j_call: TRBJ1-5
d_call: TRBD1
cdr3_aa: CASSITIWRQGGSNQPQHF
cdr3_nt: TGTGCCAGTAGTATCACTATTTGGCGACAGGGGGGAAGCAATCAGCCCCAGCATTTT

v_call: TRBV7-2
clone_size: NA
j_call: TRBJ2-7
d_call: NA
cdr3_aa: CASSLGSQYYEQYF
cdr3_nt: TGTGCCAGCAGCTTAGGTTCGCAGTATTACGAGCAGTACTTC

v_call: TRBV3-1/TRBV3-2
clone_size: few
j_call: TRBJ2-3
d_call: NA
cdr3_aa: CASSLGKRGSADTQYF
cdr3_nt: TGTGCCAGCAGCCTGGGAAAAAGAGGGTCGGCAGATACGCAGTATTTT

v_call: TRBV5-8
clone_size: NA
j_call: TRBJ1-1
d_call: NA
cdr3_aa: CASSVRGGVNTEAFF
cdr3_nt: TGTGCCAGCAGCGTACGGGGGGGAGTGAACACTGAAGCTTTCTTT

v_call: TRBV5-1
clone_size: NA
j_call: TRBJ1-2
d_call: TRBD1
cdr3_aa: CASSLGTGHGYTF
cdr3_nt: TGCGCCAGCAGTCTCGGGACAGGGCATGGCTACACCTTC

v_call: TRBV19
clone_size: NA
j_call: TRBJ1-4
d_call: NA
cdr3_aa: CASSVSGQYNEKLFF
cdr3_nt: TGTGCCAGTAGTGTTTCGGGACAATATAATGAAAAACTGTTTTTT

v_call: TRBV21-1
clone_size: NA
j_call: TRBJ2-5
d_call: NA
cdr3_aa: CASPLTGDRVDEETQYF
cdr3_nt: TGTGCCAGCCCTCTAACCGGGGACAGGGTGGACGAAGAGACCCAGTACTTC

v_call: TRBV7-3
clone_size: NA
j_call: TRBJ1-5
d_call: TRBD1
cdr3_aa: CASSLGRGQDQPQHF
cdr3_nt: TGTGCCAGCAGCTTAGGCAGGGGGCAAGATCAGCCCCAGCATTTT

v_call: TRBV6-5
clone_size: few
j_call: TRBJ1-4
d_call: NA
cdr3_aa: CASSYSYRNEKLFF
cdr3_nt: TGTGCCAGCAGTTACTCCTACAGGAATGAAAAACTGTTTTTT

v_call: TRBV7-2
clone_size: once
j_call: TRBJ2-7
d_call: TRBD1
cdr3_aa: CASSLLVGQLSSYEQYF
cdr3_nt: TGTGCCAGCAGCTTATTGGTGGGACAGCTAAGCTCCTACGAGCAGTACTTC

v_call: TRBV5-1
clone_size: few
j_call: TRBJ1-1
d_call: TRBD1
cdr3_aa: CASGPGGGSQVVSEAFF
cdr3_nt: TGCGCCAGCGGGCCAGGGGGAGGTAGCCAAGTCGTATCTGAAGCTTTCTTT